This T cell receptor beta chain was captured by sequencing in a study of cytomegalovirus exposure and HLA in healthy donors. Amplification used 60 Vbeta primers and 13 Jbeta primers. TCRdb's copy holds only in-frame clones and misses some; the assay was immunoSEQ multiplex PCR. Altogether about 73,000 clones are present, roughly 71% being singletons, with the ten largest covering roughly 12%. Germline CDR1 and CDR2: SGHRS and YFSETQ. The CDR3 length is 15 residues. V shed 7 bases, J shed 2 bases, and the junction held 4 bases outside the gene matches. The TCR was taken from a man aged 65 to 79 in good health and CMV-seronegative. The sequenced sample was PBMCs. The chain carries TRBV5-1 and TRBJ2-3, with 13 positions matching TRBD2. The CDR3 nucleotides read TGCGCCAGCTGTACTAGCGGGGGGGCCACAGATACGCAGTATTTT. As protein: CASCTSGGATDTQYF. Looking up the rest from reference TRBV5-1 and TRBJ2-3 gives the full variable domain: KAGVTQTPRYLIKTRGQQVTLSCSPISGHRSVSWYQQTPGQGLQFLFEYFSETQRNKGNFPGRFSGRQFSNSRSEMNVSTLELGDSALYLCASCTSGGATDTQYFGPGTRLTVL.